These T cell receptor beta chains were read from a single sample in a study of shared clonotypes between healthy human individuals. Sequencing was performed with immunoSEQ multiplex PCR; in TCRdb, only in-frame clones are kept and a portion is missing. The sample consists of 1.4 million to 1.5 million clones, more than 95% of them appearing once. Sequenced sample: naive CD4+ T cells sorted from blood. The source of these receptors is a man aged 25-40 years in good health. The CDR3 runs from the conserved cysteine through the conserved F or W. A D gene is named only where the DNA matches it firmly. Only part of the rows carry a size: once, few, many, or a class if the clone is expanded.

.,TRBV11-2,14,TRBJ1-3,.,CASNRAYSGNTIYF,TGTGCCAGCAACCGGGCCTACTCTGGAAACACCATATATTTT
TRBD2,TRBV5-1,18,TRBJ2-3,.,CASSLGGLAGGPGDTQYF,TGCGCCAGCAGCTTGGGTGGTCTAGCGGGAGGGCCGGGAGATACGCAGTATTTT
.,TRBV9,13,TRBJ2-1,once,CASSVQGYNEQFF,TGTGCCAGCAGCGTTCAAGGGTACAATGAGCAGTTCTTC
TRBD1,TRBV15,16,TRBJ2-7,once,CATSRGDGTGRNEQYF,TGTGCCACCAGCAGAGGTGACGGGACAGGGAGAAACGAGCAGTACTTC
.,TRBV19,14,TRBJ2-7,.,CASSGGRTKSEQYF,TGTGCCAGTAGTGGGGGACGTACAAAGTCCGAGCAGTACTTC
.,TRBV7-2,15,TRBJ2-7,once,CASSLALALSKEQYF,TGTGCCAGCAGCTTAGCCCTAGCACTAAGTAAGGAGCAGTACTTC
.,TRBV5-1,15,TRBJ2-1,.,CASSHRDGFYNEQFF,TGCGCCAGCAGCCACCGGGACGGATTTTACAATGAGCAGTTCTTC
.,TRBV2,16,TRBJ1-3,.,CASSDPDRDSGNTIYF,TGTGCCAGCAGTGACCCCGACAGAGACTCTGGAAACACCATATATTTT
TRBD1,TRBV5-6,14,TRBJ2-7,.,CASSLTGDAYEQYF,TGTGCCAGCAGCCTGACAGGGGACGCCTACGAGCAGTACTTC
TRBD1,TRBV7-9,16,TRBJ2-1,.,CASSWQQGSSYNEQFF,TGTGCCAGCAGCTGGCAACAGGGGAGCTCCTACAATGAGCAGTTCTTC
.,TRBV20-1,11,TRBJ1-5,.,CSARHLQPQHF,TGCAGTGCTAGACATCTCCAGCCCCAGCATTTT
.,TRBV5-5,16,TRBJ1-5,once,CASSPHHPYSNQPQHF,TGTGCCAGCAGCCCACATCATCCCTATAGCAATCAGCCCCAGCATTTT